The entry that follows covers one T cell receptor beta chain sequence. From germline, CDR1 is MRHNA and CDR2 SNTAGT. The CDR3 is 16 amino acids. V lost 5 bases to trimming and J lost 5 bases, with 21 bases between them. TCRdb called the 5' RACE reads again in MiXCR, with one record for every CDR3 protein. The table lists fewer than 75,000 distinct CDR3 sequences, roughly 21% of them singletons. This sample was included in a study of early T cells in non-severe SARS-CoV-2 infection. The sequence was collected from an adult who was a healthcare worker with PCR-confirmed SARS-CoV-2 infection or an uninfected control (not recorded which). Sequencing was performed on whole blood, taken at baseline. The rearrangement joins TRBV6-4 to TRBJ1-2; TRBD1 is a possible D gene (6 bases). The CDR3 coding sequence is TGTGCCAGCAGTCCCGATGGGTCCGTGAGGGGGTATGGCTACACCTTC. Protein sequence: CASSPDGSVRGYGYTF.